Below, 23 T cell receptor beta chains from the same sample are listed, as sequenced in a study of T cell repertoires in cytomegalovirus infection. One entry per CDR3 protein results from TCRdb running MiXCR on the reads. The sample lists some 940,000 distinct CDR3 sequences, around 30% seen once, with over 13% in the top ten. Their antigen targets remain unknown. The source material was cultured CD8+ T cells from PBMCs, sampled from culture after CMV antigen stimulation. Source of these receptors: a human donor in good health (CMV status not recorded). Some clones in this sample may be carry-over from other donors' samples.

The J gene is TRBJ1-2, the V gene TRBV20-1; D unresolved. CDR1 is DFQATT and CDR2 is SNEGSKA in the germline V gene (reference sequence). Trimming pared 3 bases from V and 7 bases from J, leaving 12 bases between. This CDR3 has 12 amino acids. CDR3 bases: TGCAGTGCTAGCCAAGGCTTGGGTGGCTACACCTTC. Amino acids: CSASQGLGGYTF.

Only a few counts were recorded for this clonotype. This chain uses TRBV4-1 with TRBJ1-1, with D hard to call. Between the trimmed V and J ends, which lost 1 base and 3 bases, there was a span of 15 bases. From germline, CDR1 is MGHRA and CDR2 YSYEKL. The CDR3 sequence is 16 residues long. The CDR3 loop reads CASSQVIGRWDTEAFF. The DNA of the CDR3 is TGCGCCAGCAGCCAAGTTATAGGGCGGTGGGACACTGAAGCTTTCTTT.

This clonotype was detected ten times or more. The rearrangement joins TRBV7-2 to TRBJ2-3; either TRBD1 or TRBD2 may supply D (5 bases each). V was clipped by 1 base and J by 5 bases, with 19 bases between them. This CDR3 has 17 residues. From germline, CDR1 is SGHTA and CDR2 FQGNSA. The CDR3 DNA sequence: TGTGCCAGCAGCTTAGAAGGCCGTCGAGGGGCGGGAGATACGCAGTATTTT. Its translation: CASSLEGRRGAGDTQYF. Looking up the rest from reference TRBV7-2 and TRBJ2-3 gives the full variable domain: GAGVSQSPSNKVTEKGKDVELRCDPISGHTALYWYRQSLGQGLEFLIYFQGNSAPDKSGLPSDRFSAERTGGSVSTLTIQRTQQEDSAVYLCASSLEGRRGAGDTQYFGPGTRLTVL.

This clonotype was seen ten or more times. The rearrangement joins TRBV7-6 to TRBJ2-2, with 9 nucleotides matching TRBD1. CDR1 SGHVS and CDR2 FNYEAQ come from the germline V gene. The CDR3 is 20 amino acids. V dropped 0 bases and J dropped 6; count of bases not matched to a gene: 17. This CDR3 reads CASSLAPGQGVGTPAGELFF. The CDR3 DNA reads as TGTGCCAGCAGCTTAGCCCCGGGACAGGGCGTAGGGACCCCCGCCGGGGAGCTGTTTTTT.

About this clonotype itself: This may come from a read error, since a much larger clone is one base off. This chain uses TRBV9 with TRBJ2-1; unclear D gene. V shed 4 bases and J shed 5 bases, with 16 bases lying between them. Per germline, CDR1 SGDLS and CDR2 YYNGEE. This CDR3 is built from 15 residues. The CDR3 spells CASSLTTRPDNEQFF. CDR3 nucleotides: TGTGCCAGCAGCCTCACTACCCGCCCCGACAATGAGCAGTTCTTC.

The chain has TRBV4-1 and TRBJ2-3, with D possibly TRBD1 on 7 matching bases. This CDR3 has 16 residues. Germline V gives CDR1 MGHRA, CDR2 YSYEKL. V was trimmed by 0 bases and J by 2 bases, leaving 12 bases between them. As DNA, the CDR3 is TGCGCCAGCAGCCAAGAAGGAGGGGGCCCCACAGATACGCAGTATTTT. Protein product: CASSQEGGGPTDTQYF.

This clonotype was observed a handful of times. The chain uses TRBV4-2 and TRBJ1-2, with 7 bases fitting TRBD1. Germline CDR1 and CDR2: LGHNA and YNFKEQ. With 4 bases clipped from V and 3 bases from J, the junction kept 11 bases outside the gene matches. The CDR3 covers 16 residues. The CDR3 loop is CASSRRTGPLDYGYTF. CDR3 nucleotide sequence: TGTGCCAGCAGCCGACGGACAGGTCCTTTAGACTATGGCTACACCTTC.

J is TRBJ2-7 and V is TRBV12-3 or TRBV12-4; TRBD1 matches at 8 bases. This CDR3 spans 14 amino acids. Trimming at V came to 2 bases and at J to 2 bases, leaving 2 bases not matched to a gene. CDR3 sequence: CASSLRQGPYEQYF. The CDR3 DNA follows: TGTGCCAGCAGTTTAAGACAGGGGCCCTACGAGCAGTACTTC.

A word on this clonotype: A junction boundary mismatches the germline segment, possibly from a read error. The V call is TRBV2, the J call TRBJ2-7; D is possibly TRBD1 (6 bases). CDR3 length equals 13 residues. Germline assignment: CDR1 SNHLY and CDR2 FYNNEI. CDR3 nucleotide sequence: TGTGTCAGCAGTGAGGGGGATCGCTACGAGCAGTACTTC. Translating gives CVSSEGDRYEQYF.

This rearrangement joins TRBV19 to TRBJ1-2; D is perhaps TRBD1 (5 bases). V was clipped by 7 bases and J by 2 bases, with 14 bases between them. The CDR3 spans 14 residues. Germline CDR1 is LNHDA and CDR2 is SQIVND (reference sequence). The CDR3 loop is CASIPAGENYGYTF. In DNA form, the CDR3 reads TGTGCCAGTATCCCAGCGGGGGAAAACTATGGCTACACCTTC.

This clonotype has just a few counts. The V call is TRBV6-1, the J call TRBJ2-1; D not resolved. CDR1 is MNHNS, CDR2 SASEGT, per germline. V lost 3 bases and J 5 bases, leaving 11 bases between the germline ends. This CDR3 contains 14 residues. CDR3 residues: CASSEVSDDNEQFF. The CDR3 nucleotides are TGTGCCAGCAGTGAGGTCTCGGATGACAATGAGCAGTTCTTC.

As regards this clonotype: A read error may explain this, as a much larger clone is one base away. This chain uses TRBV7-9 with TRBJ2-3; TRBD1 is a possible D gene (6 bases). V was cut by 5 bases and J by 0 bases, with 12 bases left in between. The CDR3 contains 15 residues. In germline, CDR1 is SEHNR, CDR2 FQNEAQ (reference sequence). The CDR3 protein is CASSPGQISTDTQYF. In DNA form, the CDR3 reads TGTGCCAGCAGCCCCGGACAGATTAGCACAGATACGCAGTATTTT.

The chain has TRBV7-6 and TRBJ2-2, with D unclear. The CDR3 loop spans 15 amino acids. V dropped 1 base and J dropped 0 bases, with 6 bases sitting between them. Germline CDR1 reads SGHVS; CDR2 reads FNYEAQ. This chain's CDR3 is CASSLVVPNTGELFF. As DNA, the CDR3 is TGTGCCAGCAGCTTAGTGGTACCGAACACCGGGGAGCTGTTTTTT.

The rearrangement joins TRBV12-3 or TRBV12-4 to TRBJ2-3; perhaps TRBD2 as D (6 bases). Trimming removed 5 bases at V and 5 bases at J, with 11 bases between. This CDR3 contains 13 residues. CDR3 loop: CASSPVGGDTQYF. CDR3 nucleotide sequence: TGTGCCAGCAGTCCGGTGGGGGGAGATACGCAGTATTTT.

The chain couples TRBV9 to TRBJ1-3, with D uncertain. Germline V gene lookup returns CDR1 SGDLS and CDR2 YYNGEE. CDR3 size: 16 residues. The germline V and J ends were trimmed by 2 bases and 0 bases, with 12 bases remaining between them. Written as DNA, the CDR3 is TGTGCCAGCAGCGTGGGAGGAAAGAGCTCTGGAAACACCATATATTTT. Translating it yields CASSVGGKSSGNTIYF.

This rearrangement joins TRBV6-6 to TRBJ1-5; no clear D gene. The CDR3 is 14 residues long. Trimming took 10 bases from V and 1 from J, leaving 14 bases between them. Germline CDR1 and CDR2: MNHNY and SVGAGI (reference sequence). CDR3: CAIPVVASNQPQHF. The CDR3 region has the DNA TGTGCCATCCCAGTAGTGGCGAGCAATCAGCCCCAGCATTTT.

The CDR3 reads CATSEGGDYNEQFF. The CDR3 coding sequence is TGTGCCACCAGTGAGGGAGGGGACTACAATGAGCAGTTCTTC. This chain joins TRBV24-1 and TRBJ2-1, with 7 nucleotides matching TRBD2. CDR3 length equals 14 residues. The ends lost 4 bases at V and 3 bases at J; junction bases unmatched: 2. Germline V gene data show CDR1 as KGHDR and CDR2 as SFDVKD.

The chain is built from TRBV5-6 and TRBJ2-2; D not resolved. Trimming removed 7 bases from V and 4 bases from J, with 8 bases in between. CDR1 and CDR2 (germline): SGHDT, YYEEEE. This CDR3 has 12 residues. Here the CDR3 DNA reads TGTGCCAGCCATCGGGCCACCGGGGAGCTGTTTTTT. The encoded protein is CASHRATGELFF.

Comments on this clonotype: A much larger clone differs from this one at a single base, so this may be a read error. V gene TRBV7-2 combines with J gene TRBJ2-7, with D perhaps TRBD2 (6 bases). Germline CDR1 SGHTA, CDR2 FQGNSA. The CDR3 is 15 amino acids. The V and J ends lost 3 bases and 3 bases respectively, with 15 bases between them. CDR3 coding DNA: TGTGCCAGCAGCTTGATCGGGACGGGAGACTACGAGCAGTACTTC. Its translation is CASSLIGTGDYEQYF.

The chain uses TRBV20-1 and TRBJ2-3; weak D call: TRBD2 (5 bases). The CDR3 covers 15 residues. V was trimmed by 3 bases and J by 2 bases, leaving 15 bases between them. Germline V CDR1 and CDR2: DFQATT, SNEGSKA (reference sequence). The CDR3 DNA reads TGCAGTGCTAGTGATCGGGATGAGGACACAGATACGCAGTATTTT. Protein product: CSASDRDEDTDTQYF.

This clonotype was detected a few times. The CDR3 DNA sequence: TGTGCCAGCAGCTTAGTGGCCGGGGGGCTTGGGGCAGATACGCAGTATTTT. It codes for CASSLVAGGLGADTQYF. The rearrangement uses TRBV11-2 and TRBJ2-3, with a tentative D call TRBD2 (7 bases). Per germline, CDR1 SGHAT and CDR2 FQNNGV. This CDR3 is 17 amino acids long. V was pared by 1 base and J by 4 bases, with 18 bases between.

This clonotype occurred a few times. This chain connects TRBV2 to TRBJ2-1; D remains unclear. This CDR3 comprises 13 residues. Trimming cost V 8 bases and J 4 bases, with 12 bases left between them. Germline CDR1 and CDR2: SNHLY and FYNNEI. This CDR3 is CASRTFSYNEQFF. The CDR3 DNA sequence: TGTGCCAGCCGCACCTTCTCGTACAATGAGCAGTTCTTC. Supplemented by reference TRBV2 and TRBJ2-1, the full variable domain reads EPEVTQTPSHQVTQMGQEVILRCVPISNHLYFYWYRQILGQKVEFLVSFYNNEISEKSEIFDDQFSVERPDGSNFTLKIRSTKLEDSAMYFCASRTFSYNEQFFGPGTRLTVL.

The chain links TRBV28 to TRBJ2-3, with TRBD1 matching over 9 bases. The germline V gene has CDR1 MDHEN and CDR2 SYDVKM. V lost 3 bases, J lost 4 bases, and 8 bases stayed unmatched. The CDR3 has 16 amino acids. CDR3 in DNA: TGTGCCAGCAGTTTCACAGGGGGCAGAACTCCAGATACGCAGTATTTT. Amino acid sequence: CASSFTGGRTPDTQYF.